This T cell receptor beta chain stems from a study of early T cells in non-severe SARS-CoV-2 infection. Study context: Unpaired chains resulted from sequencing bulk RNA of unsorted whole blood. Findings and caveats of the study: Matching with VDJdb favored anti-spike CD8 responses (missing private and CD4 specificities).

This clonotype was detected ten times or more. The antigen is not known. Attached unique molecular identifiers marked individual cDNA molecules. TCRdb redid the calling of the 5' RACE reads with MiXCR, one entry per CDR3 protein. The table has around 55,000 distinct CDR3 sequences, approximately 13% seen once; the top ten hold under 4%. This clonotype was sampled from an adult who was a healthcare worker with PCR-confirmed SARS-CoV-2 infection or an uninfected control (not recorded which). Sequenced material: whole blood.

CDR3 in DNA: TGTGCCTTCCCCCAAGGCGGGGAGCTGTTTTTT. Its translation is CAFPQGGELFF. The rearrangement links TRBV11-2 to TRBJ2-2; D call uncertain. This CDR3 contains 11 residues. Germline CDR1 reads SGHAT; CDR2 reads FQNNGV. V lost 11 bases, J lost 7 bases, and 11 bases lay in between.